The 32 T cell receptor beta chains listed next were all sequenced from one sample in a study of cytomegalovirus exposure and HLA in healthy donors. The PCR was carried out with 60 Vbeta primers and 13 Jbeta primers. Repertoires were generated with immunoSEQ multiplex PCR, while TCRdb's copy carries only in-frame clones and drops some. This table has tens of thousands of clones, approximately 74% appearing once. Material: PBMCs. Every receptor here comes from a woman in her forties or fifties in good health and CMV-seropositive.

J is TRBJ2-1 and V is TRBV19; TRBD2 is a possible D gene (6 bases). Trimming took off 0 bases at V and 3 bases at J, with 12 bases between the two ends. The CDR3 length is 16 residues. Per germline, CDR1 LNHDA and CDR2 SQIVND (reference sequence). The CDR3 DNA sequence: TGTGCCAGTAGTATAGATCTGGTGACTAGCTACAATGAGCAGTTCTTC. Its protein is CASSIDLVTSYNEQFF.

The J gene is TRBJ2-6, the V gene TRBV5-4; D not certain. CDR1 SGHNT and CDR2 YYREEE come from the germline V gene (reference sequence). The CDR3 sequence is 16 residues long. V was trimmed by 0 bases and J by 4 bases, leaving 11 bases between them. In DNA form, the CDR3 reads TGTGCCAGCAGCTTGGCCGGTGGCAGGGGGGCCAACGTCCTGACTTTC. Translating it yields CASSLAGGRGANVLTF. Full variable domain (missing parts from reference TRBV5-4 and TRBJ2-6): ETGVTQSPTHLIKTRGQQVTLRCSSQSGHNTVSWYQQALGQGPQFIFQYYREEENGRGNFPPRFSGLQFPNYSSELNVNALELDDSALYLCASSLAGGRGANVLTFGAGSRLTVL.

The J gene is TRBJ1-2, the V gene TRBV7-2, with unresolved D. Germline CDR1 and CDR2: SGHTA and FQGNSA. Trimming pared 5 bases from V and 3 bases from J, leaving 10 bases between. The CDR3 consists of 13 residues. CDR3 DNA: TGTGCCAGCAGCCCGCAATCAGACTATGGCTACACCTTC. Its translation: CASSPQSDYGYTF. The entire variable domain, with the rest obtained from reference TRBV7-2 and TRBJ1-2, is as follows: GAGVSQSPSNKVTEKGKDVELRCDPISGHTALYWYRQSLGQGLEFLIYFQGNSAPDKSGLPSDRFSAERTGGSVSTLTIQRTQQEDSAVYLCASSPQSDYGYTFGSGTRLTVV.

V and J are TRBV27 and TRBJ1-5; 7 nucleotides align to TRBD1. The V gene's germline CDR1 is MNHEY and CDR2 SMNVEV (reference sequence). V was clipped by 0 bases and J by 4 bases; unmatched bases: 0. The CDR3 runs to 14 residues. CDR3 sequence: CASSLSDRNQPQHF. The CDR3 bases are TGTGCCAGCAGTTTATCGGACAGGAATCAGCCCCAGCATTTT.

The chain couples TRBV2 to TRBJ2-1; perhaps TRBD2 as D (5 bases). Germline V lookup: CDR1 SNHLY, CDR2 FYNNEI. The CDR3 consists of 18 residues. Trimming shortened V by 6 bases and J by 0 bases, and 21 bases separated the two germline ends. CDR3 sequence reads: CASRRSARLSSSYNEQFF. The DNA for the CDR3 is TGTGCCAGCAGGAGGTCCGCCAGACTAAGTAGCTCCTACAATGAGCAGTTCTTC.

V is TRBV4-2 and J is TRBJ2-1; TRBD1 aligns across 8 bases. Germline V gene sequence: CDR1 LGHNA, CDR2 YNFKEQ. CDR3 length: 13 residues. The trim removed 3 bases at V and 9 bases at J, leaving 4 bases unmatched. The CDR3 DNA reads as TGTGCCAGCAGCCACGACGACAGGGGTGAGCAGTTCTTC. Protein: CASSHDDRGEQFF.

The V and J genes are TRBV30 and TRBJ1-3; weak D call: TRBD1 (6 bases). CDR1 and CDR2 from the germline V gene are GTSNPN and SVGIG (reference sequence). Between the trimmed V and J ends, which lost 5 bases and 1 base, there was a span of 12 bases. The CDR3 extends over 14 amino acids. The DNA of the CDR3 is TGTGCCTGGTACACAGGGTTGTCTGGAAACACCATATATTTT. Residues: CAWYTGLSGNTIYF.

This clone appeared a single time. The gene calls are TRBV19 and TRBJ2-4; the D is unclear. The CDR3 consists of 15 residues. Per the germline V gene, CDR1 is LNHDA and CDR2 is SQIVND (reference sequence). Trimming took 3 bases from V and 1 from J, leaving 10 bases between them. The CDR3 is CASSIAAFAKNIQYF. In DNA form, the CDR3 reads TGTGCCAGTAGTATTGCGGCGTTTGCCAAAAACATTCAGTACTTC.

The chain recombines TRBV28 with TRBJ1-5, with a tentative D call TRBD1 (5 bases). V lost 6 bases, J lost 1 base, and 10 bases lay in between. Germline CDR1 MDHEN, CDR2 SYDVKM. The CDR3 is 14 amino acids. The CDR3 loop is CASSPGWSNQPQHF. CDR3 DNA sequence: TGTGCCAGCAGCCCAGGGTGGAGCAATCAGCCCCAGCATTTT. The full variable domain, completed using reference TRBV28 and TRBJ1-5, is DVKVTQSSRYLVKRTGEKVFLECVQDMDHENMFWYRQDPGLGLRLIYFSYDVKMKEKGDIPEGYSVSREKKERFSLILESASTNQTSMYLCASSPGWSNQPQHFGDGTRLSIL.

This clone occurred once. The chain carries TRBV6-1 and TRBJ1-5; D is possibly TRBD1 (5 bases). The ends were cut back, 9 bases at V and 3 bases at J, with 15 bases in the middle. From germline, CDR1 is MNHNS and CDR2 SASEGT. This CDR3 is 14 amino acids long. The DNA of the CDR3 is TGTGCCAGTGACTTAAGCAGGGCCAATCAGCCCCAGCATTTT. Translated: CASDLSRANQPQHF.

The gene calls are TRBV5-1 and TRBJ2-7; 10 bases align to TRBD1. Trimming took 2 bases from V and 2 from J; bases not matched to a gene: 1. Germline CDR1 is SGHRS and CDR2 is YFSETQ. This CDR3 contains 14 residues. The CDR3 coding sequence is TGCGCCAGCAGCTTTGGGACAGGGGCCTACGAGCAGTACTTC. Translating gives CASSFGTGAYEQYF.

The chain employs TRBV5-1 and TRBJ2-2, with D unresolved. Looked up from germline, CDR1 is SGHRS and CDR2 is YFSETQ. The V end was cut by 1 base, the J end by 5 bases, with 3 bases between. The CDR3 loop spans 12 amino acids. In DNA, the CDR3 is TGCGCCAGCAGCTTGACTACCGGGGAGCTGTTTTTT. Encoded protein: CASSLTTGELFF. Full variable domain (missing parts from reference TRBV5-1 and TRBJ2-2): KAGVTQTPRYLIKTRGQQVTLSCSPISGHRSVSWYQQTPGQGLQFLFEYFSETQRNKGNFPGRFSGRQFSNSRSEMNVSTLELGDSALYLCASSLTTGELFFGEGSRLTVL.

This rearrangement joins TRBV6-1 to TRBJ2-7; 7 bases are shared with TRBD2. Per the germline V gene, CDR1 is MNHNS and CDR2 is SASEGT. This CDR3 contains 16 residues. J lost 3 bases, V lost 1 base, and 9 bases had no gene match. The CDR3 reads CASSEGEGGPLYEQYF. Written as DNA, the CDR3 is TGTGCCAGCAGTGAAGGGGAGGGTGGCCCCCTCTACGAGCAGTACTTC.

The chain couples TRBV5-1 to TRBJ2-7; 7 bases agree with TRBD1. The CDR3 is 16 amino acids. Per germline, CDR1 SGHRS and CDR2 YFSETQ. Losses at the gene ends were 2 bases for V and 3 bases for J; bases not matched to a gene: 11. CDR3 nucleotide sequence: TGCGCCAGCAGCTTTGACACAGGGGCCGGGAACTACGAGCAGTACTTC. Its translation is CASSFDTGAGNYEQYF.

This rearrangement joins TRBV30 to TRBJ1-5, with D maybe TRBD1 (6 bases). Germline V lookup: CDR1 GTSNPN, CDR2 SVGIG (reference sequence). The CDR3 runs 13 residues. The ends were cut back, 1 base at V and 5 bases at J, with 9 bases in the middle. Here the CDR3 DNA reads TGTGCCTGGAGTGCAGGGGCTGATCAGCCCCAGCATTTT. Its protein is CAWSAGADQPQHF.

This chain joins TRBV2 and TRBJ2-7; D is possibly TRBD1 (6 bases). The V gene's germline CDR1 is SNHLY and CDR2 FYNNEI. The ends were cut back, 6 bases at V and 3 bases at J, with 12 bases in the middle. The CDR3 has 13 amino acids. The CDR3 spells CASRQGPDYEQYF. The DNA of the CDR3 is TGTGCCAGCAGGCAGGGGCCGGACTACGAGCAGTACTTC.

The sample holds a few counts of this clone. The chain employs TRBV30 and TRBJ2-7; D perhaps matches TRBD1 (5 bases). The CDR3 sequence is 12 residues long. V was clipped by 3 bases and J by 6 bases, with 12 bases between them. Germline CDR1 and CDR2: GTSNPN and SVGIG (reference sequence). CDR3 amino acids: CAWSTGVPEQYF. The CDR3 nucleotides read TGTGCCTGGAGCACAGGAGTTCCCGAGCAGTACTTC.

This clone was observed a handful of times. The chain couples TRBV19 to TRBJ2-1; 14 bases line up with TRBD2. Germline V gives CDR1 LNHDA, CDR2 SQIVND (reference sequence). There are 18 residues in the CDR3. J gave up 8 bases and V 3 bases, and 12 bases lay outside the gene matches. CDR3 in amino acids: CASSMAGLAGAEVHEQFF. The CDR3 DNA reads TGTGCCAGTAGTATGGCGGGACTAGCGGGAGCTGAGGTCCATGAGCAGTTCTTC.

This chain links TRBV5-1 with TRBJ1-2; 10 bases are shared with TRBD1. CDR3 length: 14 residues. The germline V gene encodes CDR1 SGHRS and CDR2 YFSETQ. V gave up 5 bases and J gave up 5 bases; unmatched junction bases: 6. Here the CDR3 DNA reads TGCGCCAGCAGGGAGGGACAGGGGCCTTATGGCTACACCTTC. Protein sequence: CASREGQGPYGYTF.

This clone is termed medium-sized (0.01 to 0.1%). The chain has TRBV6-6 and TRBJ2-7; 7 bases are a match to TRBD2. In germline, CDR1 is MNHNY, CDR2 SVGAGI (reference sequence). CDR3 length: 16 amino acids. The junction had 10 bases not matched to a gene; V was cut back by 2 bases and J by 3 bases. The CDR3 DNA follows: TGTGCCAGCAGTTACCCCCCTAGCGGCATTCGCTACGAGCAGTACTTC. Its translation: CASSYPPSGIRYEQYF.

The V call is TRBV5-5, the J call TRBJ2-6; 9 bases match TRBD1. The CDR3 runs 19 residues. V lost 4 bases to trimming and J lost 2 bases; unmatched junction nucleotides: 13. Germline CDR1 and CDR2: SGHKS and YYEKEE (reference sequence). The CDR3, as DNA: TGTGCCAGCAGCCCCGGCAGGACAGGGGTACTTGCTGGGGCCAACGTCCTGACTTTC. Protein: CASSPGRTGVLAGANVLTF.

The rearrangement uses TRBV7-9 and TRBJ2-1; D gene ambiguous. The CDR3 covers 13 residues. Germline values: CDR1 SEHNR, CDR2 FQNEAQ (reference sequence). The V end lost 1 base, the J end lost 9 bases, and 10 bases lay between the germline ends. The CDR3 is CASSLVGGIEQFF. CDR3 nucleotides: TGTGCCAGCAGCTTAGTTGGTGGCATTGAGCAGTTCTTC.

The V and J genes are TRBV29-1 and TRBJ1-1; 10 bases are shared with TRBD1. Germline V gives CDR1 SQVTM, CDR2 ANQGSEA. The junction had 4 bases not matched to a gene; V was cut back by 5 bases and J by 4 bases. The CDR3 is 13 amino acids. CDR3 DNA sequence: TGCAGCGTTCTAGACAGGGGGCCCACTGAAGCTTTCTTT. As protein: CSVLDRGPTEAFF.

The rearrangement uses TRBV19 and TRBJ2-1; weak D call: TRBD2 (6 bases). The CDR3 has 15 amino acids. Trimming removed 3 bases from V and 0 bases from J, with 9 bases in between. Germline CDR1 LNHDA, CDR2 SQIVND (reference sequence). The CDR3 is CASSIRTNSYNEQFF. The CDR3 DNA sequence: TGTGCCAGTAGTATTAGGACTAACTCCTACAATGAGCAGTTCTTC.

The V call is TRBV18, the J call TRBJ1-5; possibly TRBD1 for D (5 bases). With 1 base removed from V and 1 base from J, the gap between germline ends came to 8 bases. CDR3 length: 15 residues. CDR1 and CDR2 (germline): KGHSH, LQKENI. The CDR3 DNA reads TGTGCCAGCTCACCACGGGACTTAAGCAATCAGCCCCAGCATTTT. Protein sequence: CASSPRDLSNQPQHF.

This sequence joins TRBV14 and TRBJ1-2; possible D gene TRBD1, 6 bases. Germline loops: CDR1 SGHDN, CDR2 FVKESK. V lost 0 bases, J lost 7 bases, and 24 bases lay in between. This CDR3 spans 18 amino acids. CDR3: CASSQDYPGPRGLGGYTF. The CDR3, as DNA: TGTGCCAGCAGCCAAGATTACCCCGGTCCAAGGGGGTTGGGTGGCTACACCTTC.

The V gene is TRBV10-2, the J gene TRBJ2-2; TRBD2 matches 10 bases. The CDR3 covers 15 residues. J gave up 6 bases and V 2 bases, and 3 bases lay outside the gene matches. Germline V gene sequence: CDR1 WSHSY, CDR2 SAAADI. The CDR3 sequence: CASSERAGGAGELFF. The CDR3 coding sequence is TGCGCCAGCAGTGAGAGAGCGGGAGGGGCCGGGGAGCTGTTTTTT.

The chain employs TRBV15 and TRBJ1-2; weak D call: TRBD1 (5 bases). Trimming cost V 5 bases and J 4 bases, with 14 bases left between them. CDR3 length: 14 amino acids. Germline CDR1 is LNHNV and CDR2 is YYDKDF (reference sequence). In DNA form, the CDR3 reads TGTGCCACCAGCGGGCAGGGCTCGCGCTATGGCTACACCTTC. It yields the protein CATSGQGSRYGYTF.

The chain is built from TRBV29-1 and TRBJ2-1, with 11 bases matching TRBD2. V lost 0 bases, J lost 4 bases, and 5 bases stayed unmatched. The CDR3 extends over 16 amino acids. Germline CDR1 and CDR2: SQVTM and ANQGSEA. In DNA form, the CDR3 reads TGCAGCGTTGAAGATCTTAGCGGGAGGGCGTACAATGAGCAGTTCTTC. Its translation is CSVEDLSGRAYNEQFF.

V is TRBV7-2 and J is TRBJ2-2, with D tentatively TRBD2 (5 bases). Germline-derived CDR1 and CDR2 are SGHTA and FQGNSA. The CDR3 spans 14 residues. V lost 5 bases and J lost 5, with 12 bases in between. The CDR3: CASSQLGLTGELFF. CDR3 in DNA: TGTGCCAGCAGCCAACTAGGTTTGACCGGGGAGCTGTTTTTT.

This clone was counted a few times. The CDR3 region has the DNA TGTGCCTGGAGTCCCTTGGGACTAGGCTCCAATGAGCAGTTCTTC. Amino acids: CAWSPLGLGSNEQFF. The chain combines TRBV30 with TRBJ2-1, with 8 bases aligning to TRBD2. CDR3 size: 15 residues. The germline gives CDR1 GTSNPN, CDR2 SVGIG (reference sequence). Trimming cost V 2 bases and J 6 bases; bases outside gene matches: 9. The full variable domain, completed using reference TRBV30 and TRBJ2-1, is SQTIHQWPATLVQPVGSPLSLECTVEGTSNPNLYWYRQAAGRGLQLLFYSVGIGQISSEVPQNLSASRPQDRQFILSSKKLLLSDSGFYLCAWSPLGLGSNEQFFGPGTRLTVL.

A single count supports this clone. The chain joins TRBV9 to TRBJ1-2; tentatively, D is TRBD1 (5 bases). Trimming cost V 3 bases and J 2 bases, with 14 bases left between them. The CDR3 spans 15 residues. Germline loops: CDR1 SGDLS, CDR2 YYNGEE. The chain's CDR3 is CASSAQVGQNYGYTF. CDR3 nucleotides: TGTGCCAGCAGCGCCCAGGTGGGGCAGAACTATGGCTACACCTTC.